This T cell receptor (beta chain) was sequenced for a study of T cells after yellow fever vaccination. Germline V lookup: CDR1 MDHEN, CDR2 SYDVKM. This CDR3 comprises 16 residues. V was pared by 3 bases and J by 1 base, with 15 bases between. Making TCR cDNA involved 5'RACE template switching, which added UMIs and a universal primer site. TCRdb reprocessed the 5' RACE reads via MiXCR and lists one record per CDR3 protein. The repertoire includes around 600,000 distinct CDR3 sequences, approximately 13% of them detected once, and 15% sits in the top ten. The sample in question was PBMCs, obtained on the day of the yellow fever booster vaccination. The TCR originated in a man aged 25-45 years who received the YFV17D yellow fever vaccine. The rearrangement links TRBV28 to TRBJ1-1; no clear D gene. CDR3 loop: CASSFKVFGQNTEAFF. The CDR3 region has the DNA TGTGCCAGCAGTTTTAAGGTTTTCGGCCAGAACACTGAAGCTTTCTTT.